This TCR beta chain was recovered during a study of control samples from healthy donors and cancer patients. The table came from immunoSEQ multiplex PCR; TCRdb's copy has only in-frame clones and leaves some out. In the table there are over 150,000 clones, around 94% of which are singletons. V was pared by 4 bases and J by 11 bases, with 20 bases between. CDR1 is LGHDT, CDR2 YNNKEL, per germline (reference sequence). The CDR3 is 15 amino acids. The specimen was PBMCs. J is TRBJ2-2 and V is TRBV3-1 (or the pseudogene TRBV3-2), with TRBD2 as a possible D gene (7 bases). The source of this sequence is a man aged 60-69 years with colorectal cancer. CDR3 residues: CASSPRSGGGAELFF. Here the CDR3 DNA reads TGTGCCAGCAGCCCCCGGAGTGGTGGGGGGGCCGAGCTGTTTTTT.